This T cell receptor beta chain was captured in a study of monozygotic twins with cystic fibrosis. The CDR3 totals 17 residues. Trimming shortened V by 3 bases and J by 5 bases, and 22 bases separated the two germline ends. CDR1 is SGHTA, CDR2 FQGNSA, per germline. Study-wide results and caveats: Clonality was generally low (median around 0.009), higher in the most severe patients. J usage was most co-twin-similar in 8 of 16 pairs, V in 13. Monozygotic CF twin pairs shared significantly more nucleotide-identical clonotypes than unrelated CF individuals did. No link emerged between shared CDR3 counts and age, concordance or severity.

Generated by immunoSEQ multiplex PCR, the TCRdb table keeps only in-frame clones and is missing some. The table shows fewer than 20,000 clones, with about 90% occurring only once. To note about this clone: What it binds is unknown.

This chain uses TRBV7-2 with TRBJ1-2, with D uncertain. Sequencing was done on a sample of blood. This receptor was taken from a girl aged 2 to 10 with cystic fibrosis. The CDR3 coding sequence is TGTGCCAGCAGCTTCACTTACAAACAGTGGCTAGGGTATGGCTACACCTTC. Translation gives CASSFTYKQWLGYGYTF. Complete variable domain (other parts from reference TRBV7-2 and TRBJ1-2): GAGVSQSPSNKVTEKGKDVELRCDPISGHTALYWYRQSLGQGLEFLIYFQGNSAPDKSGLPSDRFSAERTGGSVSTLTIQRTQQEDSAVYLCASSFTYKQWLGYGYTFGSGTRLTVV.